Listed below are T cell receptor beta chains from one sample, sequenced in a study of T cells in Graves' hyperthyroidism and ophthalmopathy. One entry per CDR3 protein results from TCRdb running MiXCR on the multiplex PCR reads. The sample holds about 400,000 distinct CDR3 sequences, about 16% seen once. Sequencing was performed on blood. The receptors here all came from a woman in her twenties or thirties with Graves' hyperthyroidism. Both conserved end residues are part of each CDR3. The D gene is left open where the match is weak. For some rows the clone size is stated as once, few or many, or as a class when expanded; others skip it.

CDR3 DNA,CDR3 protein,J gene,D gene,clone size,V gene,CDR3 length
TGTGCCAGCAGTTTGATATGGGAGCTTGGCTACACCTTC,CASSLIWELGYTF,TRBJ1-2,.,.,TRBV28,13
TGTGCCAGCAGTGTAGGAGGTAACAATGAGCAGTTCTTC,CASSVGGNNEQFF,TRBJ2-1,.,few,TRBV2,13
TGTGCCAGCAGCCTCGGGACGGTTTACAATGAGCAGTTCTTC,CASSLGTVYNEQFF,TRBJ2-1,.,many,TRBV9,14
TGTGCCAGCAGCTTAAGGAGAGGAGCGGGTACCTACGAGCAGTACTTC,CASSLRRGAGTYEQYF,TRBJ2-7,.,many,TRBV7-2,16
TGTGCCAGCAGCGCGACCAGCGGGAGTGCCGGGGAGCTGTTTTTT,CASSATSGSAGELFF,TRBJ2-2,TRBD2,.,TRBV9,15
TGTGCCTGGGGGCCCTACGGCGATGAGCAGTTCTTC,CAWGPYGDEQFF,TRBJ2-1,.,many,TRBV30,12
TGTGCCAGCAGTTACTCGGAGGGGAATGGCTACACCTTC,CASSYSEGNGYTF,TRBJ1-2,.,.,TRBV6-6,13
TGTGCCAGCAGAGTCCAGGGCTCAGCGTACAATGAGCAGTTCTTC,CASRVQGSAYNEQFF,TRBJ2-1,.,many,TRBV28,15
TGTGCCAGCAGGGACCACTCTGGGGGCAATCAGCCCCAGCATTTT,CASRDHSGGNQPQHF,TRBJ1-5,.,many,TRBV28,15
TGTGCCAGCAGCTTGGTGGACTGGGGGTACAATGAGCAGTTCTTC,CASSLVDWGYNEQFF,TRBJ2-1,.,many,TRBV7-2,15
TGTGCCAGCAGCCCGATAGCGAGCTCCTACAATGAGCAGTTCTTC,CASSPIASSYNEQFF,TRBJ2-1,.,.,TRBV7-3,15
TGTGCCAGCAGTTCAGGACAGGCCTCTGGAAACACCATATATTTT,CASSSGQASGNTIYF,TRBJ1-3,TRBD1,few,TRBV28,15
TGTGCCAGCAGTTTTGTATCGGGAATTAGGGAGACCCAGTACTTC,CASSFVSGIRETQYF,TRBJ2-5,.,many,TRBV28,15
TGTGCCAGCAGTGAATACCTAGCGGATACGCAGTATTTT,CASSEYLADTQYF,TRBJ2-3,.,many,TRBV6-1,13
TGTGCCAGCAGCGTCCCCCGGGACAGGGGGCTTACCACCGGGGAGCTGTTTTTT,CASSVPRDRGLTTGELFF,TRBJ2-2,TRBD1,.,TRBV9,18
TGCGCCAGCAGTAGGGGGCGTCGGGATACGCAGTATTTT,CASSRGRRDTQYF,TRBJ2-3,TRBD1,.,TRBV4-1,13
TGTGCCAGCAGTTCGACACAGGGAAGCTACGAGCAGTACTTC,CASSSTQGSYEQYF,TRBJ2-7,.,.,TRBV27,14
TGTGCCAGCAGTTCAACCTGGGGACAGACCTACGAGCAGTACTTC,CASSSTWGQTYEQYF,TRBJ2-7,TRBD1,many,TRBV11-2,15
TGTGCCAGCAGCTTACTTACCCCTACAGGGGATGAAGCTTTCTTT,CASSLLTPTGDEAFF,TRBJ1-1,TRBD1,few,TRBV7-9,15
TGTGCCAGCAGTTACGGGAAGAGCTCCTATAATTCACCCCTCCACTTT,CASSYGKSSYNSPLHF,TRBJ1-6,.,few,TRBV6-6,16
TGTGCCAGCAGTTACTCCTTGGCTGCTTGGGGATCTGGGGCCAACGTCCTGACTTTC,CASSYSLAAWGSGANVLTF,TRBJ2-6,.,many,TRBV6-5,19
TGTGCCAGCAGCCCGGGACTAGCGGGAGAAAGGACCGGGGAGCTGTTTTTT,CASSPGLAGERTGELFF,TRBJ2-2,TRBD2,few,TRBV9,17
TGTGCCATCACCCGACAGGGGGTACCGAACACTGAAGCTTTCTTT,CAITRQGVPNTEAFF,TRBJ1-1,TRBD1,.,TRBV10-3,15
TGTGCCTGGAGTGCCTCGACCTACCGTGGCTACACCTTC,CAWSASTYRGYTF,TRBJ1-2,.,many,TRBV30,13
TGTGCCAGCAGCCTGGGACGAATATCCTACGAGCAGTACTTC,CASSLGRISYEQYF,TRBJ2-7,.,.,TRBV9,14
TGTGCCAGCTCTAATGGACTAGCGGGAAATAATGAGCAGTACTTC,CASSNGLAGNNEQYF,TRBJ2-7,TRBD2,.,TRBV6-1,15
TGTGCCAGCTCACCACCTTCTAGCGGGAGGGCTAATGAGCAGTTCTTC,CASSPPSSGRANEQFF,TRBJ2-1,TRBD2,.,TRBV18,16
TGTGCCAGCAGGATGGGGGACTCCGACACCGGGGAGCTGTTTTTT,CASRMGDSDTGELFF,TRBJ2-2,.,few,TRBV6-2/TRBV6-3,15
TGCAGCGTTGATATTCAGGGTGTCGAGCAGTACTTC,CSVDIQGVEQYF,TRBJ2-7,.,few,TRBV29-1,12
TGTGCCAGCAGCCTCTCCGGGGTCAATGAGCAGTTCTTC,CASSLSGVNEQFF,TRBJ2-1,.,many,TRBV5-6,13
TGTGCCAGCAGCCAAGAACCGGGACTAGCGGGAGGCACAGATACGCAGTATTTT,CASSQEPGLAGGTDTQYF,TRBJ2-3,TRBD2,many,TRBV3-1,18
TGTGCCAGCAGCCAGACCGGGACTAGCGGCAATGAGCAGTTCTTC,CASSQTGTSGNEQFF,TRBJ2-1,TRBD2,few,TRBV3-1,15
TGTGCCAGCTCGCCCGGACAGGTAGGGGACTCGGAGCAGTTCTTC,CASSPGQVGDSEQFF,TRBJ2-1,.,once,TRBV18,15
TGCAGTGCTAGTCTCTCAAGTGGGCTGAGCAATCAGCCCCAGCATTTT,CSASLSSGLSNQPQHF,TRBJ1-5,.,many,TRBV20-1,16
TGTGCCTGGAGTGCCGGGCGGAGCAATCAGCCCCAGCATTTT,CAWSAGRSNQPQHF,TRBJ1-5,.,many,TRBV30,14
TGCAGTGCTAGACCACCTAGCGCCTACAATGAGCAGTTCTTC,CSARPPSAYNEQFF,TRBJ2-1,.,.,TRBV20-1,14
TGTGCCAGCAGTTACGACGACTCGGGAGATGAAAAACTGTTTTTT,CASSYDDSGDEKLFF,TRBJ1-4,.,.,TRBV6-2/TRBV6-3,15